One and the same sample provided the 18 T cell receptor beta chains below, sequenced in a study of T-cell memory formation after mild COVID-19. TCRdb recomputed calls from the 5' RACE reads with MiXCR, one row per CDR3 protein. Altogether about 210,000 distinct CDR3 sequences are present, under 12% being singletons, with the ten largest covering around 3.3%. Sequencing was done on a sample of PBMCs or a T cell subset sorted from them (not recorded which). Receptor source: a man aged 18-30 years who had mild COVID-19 (a few samples of this study predate the infection). Cell type and time point are not known.

In its sample, this clonotype was seen a few times. The V call is TRBV5-1, the J call TRBJ1-5; no definite D call. With 5 bases removed from V and 0 bases from J, the gap between germline ends came to 6 bases. The CDR3 runs 13 residues. Looked up from germline, CDR1 is SGHRS and CDR2 is YFSETQ. In nucleotides, the CDR3 is TGCGCCAGCAGTCCTCTTAGCAATCAGCCCCAGCATTTT. Its translation is CASSPLSNQPQHF. The full variable domain, completed using reference TRBV5-1 and TRBJ1-5, is KAGVTQTPRYLIKTRGQQVTLSCSPISGHRSVSWYQQTPGQGLQFLFEYFSETQRNKGNFPGRFSGRQFSNSRSEMNVSTLELGDSALYLCASSPLSNQPQHFGDGTRLSIL.

This clonotype has only a few counts. The rearrangement joins TRBV7-3 to TRBJ2-3; 9 positions match TRBD2. Germline CDR1 and CDR2: SGHTA and FQGTGA. The CDR3 is made up of 17 amino acids. The V and J ends lost 0 bases and 2 bases, in that order; junction bases with no gene match: 6. CDR3 in DNA: TGTGCCAGCAGCTTAACTAGCCTAGCGGGGTTCACAGATACGCAGTATTTT. It translates to CASSLTSLAGFTDTQYF.

This clonotype came up a few times. The V gene is TRBV12-3 or TRBV12-4, the J gene TRBJ2-1, with D tentatively TRBD2 (6 bases). V was pared by 7 bases and J by 6 bases, with 19 bases between. The CDR3 is made up of 15 amino acids. CDR3: CASTPGLARGNEQFF. The CDR3 DNA follows: TGTGCCAGCACCCCAGGGCTAGCGAGAGGCAATGAGCAGTTCTTC.

In regard to this clonotype: At one end the junction does not follow the germline gene, possibly because of a read error. The gene calls are TRBV6-2 or TRBV6-3 and TRBJ1-1; a weak D match, TRBD1 (6 bases). In germline, CDR1 is MNHEY, CDR2 SVGEGT. This CDR3 is 11 amino acids long. The CDR3 bases are TGTGCCAGCAGTTACGCAGGGGCAGAAGCTTTT. It specifies CASSYAGAEAF.

This clonotype has only a few counts. This chain links TRBV28 with TRBJ1-4; D perhaps matches TRBD1 (5 bases). The V and J ends lost 1 base and 0 bases respectively, with 15 bases between them. Germline loops: CDR1 MDHEN, CDR2 SYDVKM. This CDR3 is built from 18 residues. The CDR3 DNA is TGTGCCAGCAGTTTATCCCGGGGGTACGGGACAACTAATGAAAAACTGTTTTTT. This translates into CASSLSRGYGTTNEKLFF.

This clonotype was observed at least ten times. The chain combines TRBV6-5 with TRBJ2-1; D might be TRBD2 (5 bases). Germline CDR1 and CDR2: MNHEY and SVGAGI. V was trimmed by 2 bases and J by 2 bases, leaving 10 bases between them. The CDR3 is made up of 15 amino acids. CDR3 DNA: TGTGCCAGCAGTTACGTATCCGGGACCTACAATGAGCAGTTCTTC. Its protein product is CASSYVSGTYNEQFF.

The CDR3 DNA sequence: TGTGCCGGCGGGGGCGGCAACACCGGGGAGCTGTTTTTT. Translated: CAGGGGNTGELFF. J is TRBJ2-2 and V is TRBV19; a possible D gene is TRBD2 (7 bases). There are 13 residues in the CDR3. With 11 bases removed from V and 2 bases from J, the gap between germline ends came to 12 bases. The germline V gene encodes CDR1 LNHDA and CDR2 SQIVND (reference sequence).

The V and J genes are TRBV30 and TRBJ2-2; D gene uncertain. V gave up 2 bases and J gave up 7 bases, with 14 bases separating them. The germline V gene has CDR1 GTSNPN and CDR2 SVGIG (reference sequence). This CDR3 is built from 14 residues. CDR3: CAWSPSNLGGELFF. CDR3 bases: TGTGCCTGGAGTCCCTCGAATTTAGGCGGGGAGCTGTTTTTT.

This clonotype was seen only a few times. V usage is TRBV10-2 and J usage is TRBJ2-1, with D unclear. Germline lookup yields CDR1 WSHSY and CDR2 SAAADI. Trimming removed 2 bases from V and 4 bases from J, with 3 bases in between. The CDR3 has 12 amino acids. The CDR3 loop reads CASSELYNEQFF. The CDR3 DNA reads as TGCGCCAGCAGTGAGCTGTACAATGAGCAGTTCTTC.

The CDR3 sequence is CASSKWGLDEQYF. The CDR3 DNA follows: TGTGCCAGCAGTAAGTGGGGCCTCGACGAGCAGTACTTC. This rearrangement joins TRBV7-9 to TRBJ2-7; maybe TRBD1 (5 bases). The CDR3 consists of 13 residues. Germline V gene data show CDR1 as SEHNR and CDR2 as FQNEAQ (reference sequence). V was clipped by 6 bases and J by 5 bases, with 14 bases between them.

There are many counts of this clonotype. The genes are TRBV7-2 and TRBJ1-1; 8 nucleotides align to TRBD1. Germline CDR1 reads SGHTA; CDR2 reads FQGNSA. The CDR3 contains 13 residues. The V gene end was trimmed by 5 bases and the J gene end by 4 bases; junction bases not matched to a gene: 3. CDR3 protein: CASSIQGATEAFF. The CDR3 nucleotides are TGTGCCAGCAGCATCCAGGGGGCCACTGAAGCTTTCTTT.

This clonotype appeared a few times. The rearrangement uses TRBV5-4 and TRBJ2-5; 10 positions agree with TRBD2. V was pared by 1 base and J by 5 bases, with 11 bases of the junction left unmatched. CDR3 length equals 17 residues. Germline values: CDR1 SGHNT, CDR2 YYREEE (reference sequence). The CDR3 reads CASSLLASGGQGETQYF. The CDR3 nucleotides are TGTGCCAGCAGCTTGCTGGCTAGCGGGGGCCAGGGGGAGACCCAGTACTTC.

The chain employs TRBV6-2 or TRBV6-3 and TRBJ1-1; perhaps TRBD1 as D (5 bases). CDR1 and CDR2 (germline): MNHEY, SVGEGT. Deletions cut 2 bases from V and 8 bases from J, with 15 bases between. This CDR3 is built from 14 residues. Here the CDR3 reads CASSYGATRDEAFF. DNA of the CDR3: TGTGCCAGCAGTTACGGGGCGACCCGGGACGAAGCTTTCTTT.

This clonotype was observed a few times. The V call is TRBV12-3 or TRBV12-4, the J call TRBJ2-2; 9 bases map to TRBD1. With V trimmed by 6 bases and J by 3 bases, 5 bases remained unmatched. This CDR3 contains 15 residues. CDR3 sequence (DNA): TGTGCCAGCAGACTCAGACAGGGGGACACCGGGGAGCTGTTTTTT. Encoded protein: CASRLRQGDTGELFF.

This clonotype was counted between two and nine times. This chain uses TRBV18 with TRBJ1-1; TRBD1 is a possible D gene (5 bases). V was pared by 6 bases and J by 4 bases, with 9 bases between. CDR1 is KGHSH and CDR2 is LQKENI in the germline V gene. CDR3 length: 12 residues. CDR3 DNA sequence: TGTGCCAGCTCCAGGGCGGGCACTGAAGCTTTCTTT. Its protein is CASSRAGTEAFF.

This clonotype was counted between two and nine times. DNA of the CDR3: TGTGCCAGCAGCGCTAGCAGGGTAAGCAGCTACGAGCAGTACGTC. It codes for CASSASRVSSYEQYV. The chain has TRBV11-2 and TRBJ2-7; D possibly uses TRBD1 or TRBD2 (5 bases each). The V end lost 5 bases, the J end lost 3 bases, and 17 bases lay between the germline ends. This CDR3 spans 15 amino acids. The germline V gene encodes CDR1 SGHAT and CDR2 FQNNGV.

This clonotype was detected only a few times. The rearrangement joins TRBV20-1 to TRBJ1-1, with D hard to call. Germline-derived CDR1 and CDR2 are DFQATT and SNEGSKA (reference sequence). The CDR3 has 12 residues. Trimming removed 1 base at V and 2 bases at J, with 5 bases between. The CDR3 sequence is CSARVRNTEAFF. The CDR3 bases are TGCAGTGCTAGAGTAAGAAACACTGAAGCTTTCTTT.

The rearrangement uses TRBV6-2 or TRBV6-3 and TRBJ1-5, with D hard to call. Germline CDR1 and CDR2: MNHEY and SVGEGT. V lost 2 bases to trimming and J lost 4 bases, with 3 bases between them. The CDR3 extends over 12 amino acids. CDR3 coding DNA: TGTGCCAGCAGTTACCGGAATCAGCCCCAGCATTTT. Translating it yields CASSYRNQPQHF.